The T cell receptor (beta chain) described here comes from a study of blood T cell repertoires in COVID-19. Overall study: The cDNA or gDNA used as material had been derived from T cells, B-cell-depleted T cells, or PBMCs.

The CDR3 consists of 18 residues. Deletions cut 4 bases from V and 6 bases from J, with 25 bases between. Authors' methods: Cell counts per sample came from amplifying reference gene primers. Here immunoSEQ multiplex PCR was the method, and the copy in TCRdb shows in-frame clones only, minus some. The DNA gave D and trimming, while V, J and clone size come from that table. The sample shows about 280,000 clones, 65% to 90% of them seen only once. Material for sequencing was peripheral blood. The clonotype was recovered from a man aged 50 to 59 with active or convalescent COVID-19. The rearrangement uses TRBV6-7 and TRBJ2-1, with D perhaps TRBD1 (6 bases). TRBV6-7 falls under the ORF class, with uncertain function. The DNA for the CDR3 is TGTGCCAGCAGTTCCCTCGGGAAACAGGGACCTACTCGCAATGAGCAGTTCTTC. Encoded protein: CASSSLGKQGPTRNEQFF.